This T cell receptor beta chain is from a study of T cell repertoires in cytomegalovirus infection. Overall study context: Public TCR beta signature analysis indicated the presence of both CMV infection and matching HLA type.

Germline V CDR1 and CDR2: PRHDT, FYEKMQ (reference sequence). Trimming pared 7 bases from V and 4 bases from J, leaving 15 bases between. CDR3 length: 14 amino acids. Each CDR3 protein gets one entry after TCRdb re-called the reads with MiXCR. The sample has approximately 1,000,000 distinct CDR3 sequences, 30% to 40% seen once. As regards this clonotype: The antigen remains unidentified.

The material sequenced was cultured CD8+ T cells from PBMCs, taken from culture after CMV antigen stimulation. The V and J genes are TRBV13 and TRBJ2-3; D perhaps matches TRBD2 (5 bases). The clonotype was recovered from a human donor in good health (CMV status not recorded). Some clones in this sample may be carry-over from other donors' samples. CDR3 in amino acids: CASTWSAGPDTQYF. The CDR3 nucleotides are TGTGCCAGCACCTGGTCGGCGGGTCCAGATACGCAGTATTTT.